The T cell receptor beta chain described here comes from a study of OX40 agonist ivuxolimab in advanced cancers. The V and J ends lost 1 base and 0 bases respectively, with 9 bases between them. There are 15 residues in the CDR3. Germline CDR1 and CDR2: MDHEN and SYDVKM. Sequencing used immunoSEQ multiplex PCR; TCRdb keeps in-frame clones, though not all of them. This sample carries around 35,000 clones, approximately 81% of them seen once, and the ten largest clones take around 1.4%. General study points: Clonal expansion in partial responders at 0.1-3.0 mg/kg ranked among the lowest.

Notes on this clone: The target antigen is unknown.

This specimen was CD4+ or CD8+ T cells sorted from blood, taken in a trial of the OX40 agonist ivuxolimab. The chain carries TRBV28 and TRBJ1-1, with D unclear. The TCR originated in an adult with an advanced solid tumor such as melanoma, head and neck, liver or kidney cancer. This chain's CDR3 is CASSLSGFLNTEAFF. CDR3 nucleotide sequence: TGTGCCAGCAGTTTATCAGGTTTTTTGAACACTGAAGCTTTCTTT.